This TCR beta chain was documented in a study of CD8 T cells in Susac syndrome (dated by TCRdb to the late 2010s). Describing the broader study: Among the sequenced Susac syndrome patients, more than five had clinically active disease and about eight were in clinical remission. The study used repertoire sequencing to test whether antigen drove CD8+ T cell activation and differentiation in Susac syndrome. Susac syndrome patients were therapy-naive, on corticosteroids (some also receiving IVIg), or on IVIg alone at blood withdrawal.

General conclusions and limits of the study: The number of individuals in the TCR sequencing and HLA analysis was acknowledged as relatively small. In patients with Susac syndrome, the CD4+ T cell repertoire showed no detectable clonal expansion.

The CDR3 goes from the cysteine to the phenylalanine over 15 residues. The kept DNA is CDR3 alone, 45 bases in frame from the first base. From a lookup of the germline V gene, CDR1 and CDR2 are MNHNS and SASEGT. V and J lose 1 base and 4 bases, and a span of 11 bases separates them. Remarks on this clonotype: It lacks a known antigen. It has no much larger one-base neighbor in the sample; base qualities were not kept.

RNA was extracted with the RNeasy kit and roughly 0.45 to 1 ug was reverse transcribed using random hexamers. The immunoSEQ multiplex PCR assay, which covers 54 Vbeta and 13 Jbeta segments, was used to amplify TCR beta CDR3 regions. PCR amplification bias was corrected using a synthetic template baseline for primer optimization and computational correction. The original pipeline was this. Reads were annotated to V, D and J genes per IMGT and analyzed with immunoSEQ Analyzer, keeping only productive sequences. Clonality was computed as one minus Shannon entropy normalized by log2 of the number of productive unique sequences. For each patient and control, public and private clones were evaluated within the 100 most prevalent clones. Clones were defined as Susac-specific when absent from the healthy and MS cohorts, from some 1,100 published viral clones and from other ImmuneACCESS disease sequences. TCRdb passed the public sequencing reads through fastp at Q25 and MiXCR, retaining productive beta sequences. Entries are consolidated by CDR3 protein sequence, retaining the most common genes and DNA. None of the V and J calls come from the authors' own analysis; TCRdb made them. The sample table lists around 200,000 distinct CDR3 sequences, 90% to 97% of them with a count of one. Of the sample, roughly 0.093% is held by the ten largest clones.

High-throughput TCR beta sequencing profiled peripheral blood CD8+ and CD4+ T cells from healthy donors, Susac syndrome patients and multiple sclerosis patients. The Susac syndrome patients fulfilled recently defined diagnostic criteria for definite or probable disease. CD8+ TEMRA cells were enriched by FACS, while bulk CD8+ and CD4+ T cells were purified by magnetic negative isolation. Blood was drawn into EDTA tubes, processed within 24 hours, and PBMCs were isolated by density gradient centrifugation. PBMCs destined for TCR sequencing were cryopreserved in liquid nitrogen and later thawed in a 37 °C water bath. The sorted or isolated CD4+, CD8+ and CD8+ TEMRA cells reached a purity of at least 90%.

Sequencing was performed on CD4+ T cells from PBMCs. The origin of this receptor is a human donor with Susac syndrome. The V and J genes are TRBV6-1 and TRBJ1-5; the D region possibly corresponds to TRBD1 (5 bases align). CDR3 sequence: CASSEGRGWNQPQHF. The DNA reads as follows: TGTGCCAGCAGTGAAGGGCGGGGGTGGAATCAGCCCCAGCATTTT.